The rows below give T cell receptor beta chains drawn from one sample of a study of T-cell reconstitution after alpha-beta-depleted transplantation in children. TCRdb re-called the PCR reads through MiXCR, storing one row per CDR3 protein. The data hold roughly 790,000 distinct CDR3 sequences, with under 20% observed a single time. Sequenced here: PBMCs, mostly from graft donor cells, sampled 360 days after TCRalphabeta/CD19-depleted stem cell transplant. These receptors were obtained from a male patient between 5 and 17 years old who had a stem cell transplant for acute lymphoblastic leukemia, so the T cells may come from the graft donor. Both conserved end residues are part of each CDR3. D genes are given only for firm matches. A clone size is listed for some rows: how often the clone was seen (once, few, many), or a class if it is expanded.

NA | NA | TRBJ1-1 | TRBV10-2 | CASSAGGTGDTEAFF | TGCGCCAGCAGTGCGGGGGGGACGGGTGACACTGAAGCTTTCTTT
NA | few | TRBJ2-7 | TRBV5-1 | CASSLFPYEWQYF | TGCGCCAGCAGCTTGTTTCCCTACGAGTGGCAGTACTTC
NA | many | TRBJ1-2 | TRBV5-1 | CASSLESYGYTF | TGCGCCAGCAGCTTGGAGAGCTATGGCTACACCTTC
TRBD1 | few | TRBJ2-7 | TRBV20-1 | CSASRPGQGFYEQYF | TGCAGTGCTAGTAGACCGGGACAGGGATTTTACGAGCAGTACTTC
TRBD2 | few | TRBJ2-7 | TRBV4-1 | CASSQGLAGGNPYEQYF | TGCGCCAGCAGCCAAGGACTAGCAGGAGGTAACCCCTACGAGCAGTACTTC
TRBD1 | few | TRBJ1-3 | TRBV6-1 | CASRVTGGSNTIYF | TGTGCCAGCAGAGTCACAGGGGGAAGCAACACCATATATTTT
NA | NA | TRBJ2-3 | TRBV5-1 | CASSLGLDDTDTQYF | TGCGCCAGCAGCTTGGGCTTAGATGACACAGATACGCAGTATTTT
NA | NA | TRBJ2-5 | TRBV3-1 | CASSQYFARLPDKTQYF | TGTGCCAGCAGCCAATATTTCGCACGACTCCCTGACAAGACCCAGTACTTC
NA | NA | TRBJ2-2 | TRBV12-3/TRBV12-4 | CASSLLAGRAGELFF | TGTGCCAGCAGTTTATTGGCAGGCCGCGCCGGGGAGCTGTTTTTT
NA | few | TRBJ1-5 | TRBV7-9 | CASSLFRIRNQPQHF | TGTGCCAGCAGCTTATTCCGGATTCGGAATCAGCCCCAGCATTTT
NA | few | TRBJ2-1 | TRBV9 | CASSVAGPASYNEQFF | TGTGCCAGCAGCGTAGCTGGCCCGGCCTCCTACAATGAGCAGTTCTTC
TRBD2 | NA | TRBJ2-7 | TRBV20-1 | CSARGATGTSGYEQYF | TGCAGTGCTAGAGGTGCGACCGGGACTAGCGGGTACGAGCAGTACTTC
NA | NA | TRBJ2-1 | TRBV30 | CAWSVTDLLRFNEQFF | TGTGCCTGGAGTGTAACGGATTTGCTGAGGTTTAATGAGCAGTTCTTC
TRBD1 | few | TRBJ1-2 | TRBV29-1 | CSVEGAPGQGWGYTF | TGCAGCGTTGAAGGAGCTCCGGGACAGGGGTGGGGCTACACCTTC
NA | NA | TRBJ2-7 | TRBV20-1 | CSARASSSYEQYF | TGCAGTGCTAGGGCCAGCAGCTCCTACGAGCAGTACTTC
NA | NA | TRBJ1-3 | TRBV7-9 | CASSLAGYGNTIYF | TGTGCCAGCAGCTTAGCAGGATATGGAAACACCATATATTTT
NA | NA | TRBJ2-7 | TRBV5-1 | CASSLRGRQRNSYEQYF | TGCGCCAGCAGCTTGCGGGGTAGACAGAGAAACTCCTACGAGCAGTACTTC
TRBD1 | NA | TRBJ1-2 | TRBV20-1 | CSARVTPGQGANYGYTF | TGCAGTGCTAGAGTGACCCCGGGACAGGGGGCAAACTATGGCTACACCTTC
NA | few | TRBJ1-2 | TRBV5-1 | CASSLNSLSYGYTF | TGCGCCAGCAGCTTGAACAGCCTCTCATATGGCTACACCTTC
TRBD2 | few | TRBJ2-7 | TRBV5-1 | CASSRGLAGESYEQYF | TGCGCCAGCAGCCGGGGACTAGCGGGAGAATCCTACGAGCAGTACTTC
NA | few | TRBJ1-5 | TRBV6-2/TRBV6-3 | CASSYSRRENIFSNQPQHF | TGTGCCAGCAGTTACTCAAGGAGAGAAAACATCTTTAGCAATCAGCCCCAGCATTTT
TRBD1 | few | TRBJ1-2 | TRBV7-9 | CASSLVGTGDGYTF | TGTGCCAGCAGCTTAGTTGGGACAGGGGACGGCTACACCTTC
TRBD1 | NA | TRBJ1-5 | TRBV20-1 | CSARDGLRQGYNRPQHF | TGCAGTGCTAGAGATGGGCTGAGACAGGGGTACAATAGGCCCCAGCATTTT
TRBD2 | many | TRBJ2-5 | TRBV4-1 | CASSSGTSGQETQYF | TGCGCCAGCTCCTCCGGGACTAGCGGGCAAGAGACCCAGTACTTC
NA | NA | TRBJ1-5 | TRBV7-8 | CASSPVGSPQHF | TGTGCCAGCAGCCCCGTCGGGTCGCCCCAGCATTTT
TRBD1 | NA | TRBJ1-1 | TRBV5-1 | CASSLTGEEAFF | TGCGCCAGCAGCTTGACAGGGGAAGAAGCTTTCTTT
NA | NA | TRBJ2-1 | TRBV3-1 | CASSQSRLVPPREQFF | TGTGCCAGCAGCCAATCGAGACTAGTTCCTCCGAGGGAGCAGTTCTTC
NA | NA | TRBJ2-5 | TRBV20-1 | CSARDDVHPQETQYF | TGCAGTGCTAGAGATGATGTACACCCCCAAGAGACCCAGTACTTC
NA | few | TRBJ2-1 | TRBV7-2 | CASRPISGRSYNEQFF | TGTGCCAGCAGACCGATTAGCGGAAGATCCTACAATGAGCAGTTCTTC
NA | few | TRBJ1-4 | TRBV5-1 | CASSLGVQSGWEKLFF | TGCGCCAGCAGCTTGGGGGTTCAGTCTGGATGGGAAAAACTGTTTTTT
NA | few | TRBJ2-5 | TRBV11-1 | CASSLVLALHQETQYF | TGTGCCAGCAGCTTAGTACTAGCCCTCCACCAAGAGACCCAGTACTTC
NA | NA | TRBJ2-7 | TRBV28 | CASLQGSGSYEQYF | TGTGCCAGCCTCCAAGGGTCCGGGTCCTACGAGCAGTACTTC
TRBD2 | few | TRBJ2-7 | TRBV12-3/TRBV12-4 | CASSTFGAGGEQYF | TGTGCCAGCAGCACTTTCGGAGCGGGAGGCGAGCAGTACTTC
TRBD2 | many | TRBJ2-2 | TRBV7-7 | CASSLRGGNTGELFF | TGTGCCAGCAGCCTACGCGGGGGAAACACCGGGGAGCTGTTTTTT
TRBD2 | many | TRBJ2-5 | TRBV12-3/TRBV12-4 | CASSPGLAGGDETQYF | TGTGCCAGCAGTCCGGGACTAGCGGGAGGAGACGAGACCCAGTACTTC
TRBD2 | NA | TRBJ2-1 | TRBV5-1 | CASSSGLAFTNEQFF | TGCGCCAGCAGCTCGGGACTAGCTTTTACCAATGAGCAGTTCTTC
TRBD1 | few | TRBJ2-7 | TRBV5-1 | CASSPTGQRDSYEQYF | TGCGCCAGCAGCCCTACGGGACAGAGAGACTCCTACGAGCAGTACTTC
TRBD2 | NA | TRBJ2-7 | TRBV27 | CASAPGTSLNEQYF | TGTGCCAGCGCTCCAGGGACTAGCTTGAACGAGCAGTACTTC
NA | few | TRBJ2-3 | TRBV3-1 | CASSQEWADTQYF | TGTGCCAGCAGCCAAGAATGGGCAGATACGCAGTATTTT
NA | many | TRBJ2-2 | TRBV12-3/TRBV12-4 | CASSLGPYTGELFF | TGTGCCAGCAGTTTAGGACCTTACACCGGGGAGCTGTTTTTT
NA | NA | TRBJ2-2 | TRBV5-1 | CASSLLTIANTGELFF | TGCGCCAGCAGCTTGCTTACTATAGCGAACACCGGGGAGCTGTTTTTT
NA | NA | TRBJ1-6 | TRBV7-2 | CASSFTGPGSPLHF | TGTGCCAGCAGCTTCACAGGGCCTGGGTCACCCCTCCACTTT
NA | few | TRBJ2-7 | TRBV7-9 | CASSLTVGARYEQYF | TGTGCCAGCAGCCTCACGGTGGGGGCGCGGTACGAGCAGTACTTC
NA | few | TRBJ2-3 | TRBV12-5 | CASGSSVGDRGDTQYF | TGTGCTAGTGGTTCGTCCGTAGGGGACCGAGGAGATACGCAGTATTTT
TRBD1 | NA | TRBJ2-5 | TRBV6-5 | CASSYSGQGWQETQYF | TGTGCCAGCAGTTACTCGGGACAGGGATGGCAAGAGACCCAGTACTTC